This entry is about one TCR beta chain. The sample is drawn from a study of response to subunit inactivated influenza vaccine. One entry per CDR3 protein results from TCRdb running MiXCR on the RT-PCR reads. In the table there are 500,000 to 600,000 distinct CDR3 sequences, 12% of which are singletons. The V gene end was trimmed by 7 bases and the J gene end by 8 bases; junction bases not matched to a gene: 7. The CDR3 sequence is 13 residues long. Germline V gene sequence: CDR1 WNHNN, CDR2 SYGVQD (reference sequence). This chain connects TRBV10-1 to TRBJ2-1, with TRBD1 identical over 8 bases. The source material was PBMCs from blood, sampled on the day of vaccination. This TCR came from a man in his fifties who received an inactivated influenza vaccine. The chain's CDR3 is CASNLDRAHEQFF. For the CDR3, the DNA is TGCGCCAGCAATCTGGACAGGGCACATGAGCAGTTCTTC.